Below, 4 T cell receptor beta chains from the same sample are listed, as sequenced in a study of T cells in Graves' hyperthyroidism and ophthalmopathy. Researchers took RNA transcripts and amplified the TCR beta CDR3 regions from them. HTBI primers were the set used in a first-round RT-PCR of the TCR CDR3. TCRdb passed the multiplex PCR reads through MiXCR, listing each CDR3 protein once. The repertoire holds roughly 650,000 distinct CDR3 sequences, with roughly a sixth as singletons. The sequencing sample was made of blood. These receptors all come from a woman aged 40 to 50 with Graves' ophthalmopathy.

The rearrangement links TRBV4-2 to TRBJ2-1, with TRBD2 identical over 9 bases. This CDR3 is built from 18 residues. CDR1 is LGHNA and CDR2 is YNFKEQ in the germline V gene. V lost 2 bases and J lost 0; bases outside the gene matches: 8. DNA of the CDR3: TGTGCCAGCAGCCAATCGACGCTAGCGGGGAGCTCCTACAATGAGCAGTTCTTC. Its translation is CASSQSTLAGSSYNEQFF.

In its sample, this clonotype was seen many times. The chain recombines TRBV15 with TRBJ2-5, with D possibly called TRBD1 or TRBD2 (5 bases each). Germline CDR1 and CDR2: LNHNV and YYDKDF (reference sequence). The V gene lost 8 bases and the J gene lost 5 bases, with 27 bases spanning the gap. The CDR3 sequence is 17 residues long. CDR3 protein: CATSVSYGTPVGETQYF. CDR3 DNA: TGTGCCACCTCGGTATCATACGGGACCCCGGTTGGCGAGACCCAGTACTTC.

This clonotype came up once. The chain has TRBV20-1 and TRBJ2-2; 8 bases agree with TRBD1. Germline V gene data show CDR1 as DFQATT and CDR2 as SNEGSKA (reference sequence). The CDR3 sequence is 14 residues long. V lost 6 bases, J lost 2 bases, and 5 bases stayed unmatched. The CDR3 region is CSAADRANTGELFF. As DNA, the CDR3 is TGCAGTGCGGCGGACAGGGCCAACACCGGGGAGCTGTTTTTT.

This clonotype came up many times. The chain couples TRBV3-1 to TRBJ1-2, with a weak D call TRBD1 (5 bases). V was pared by 1 base and J by 5 bases, with 8 bases between. The germline V gene encodes CDR1 LGHDT and CDR2 YNNKEL (reference sequence). The CDR3 length is 13 residues. The CDR3 nucleotides read TGTGCCAGCAGCCAAGTAGGGGTTTATGGCTACACCTTC. Its protein is CASSQVGVYGYTF.